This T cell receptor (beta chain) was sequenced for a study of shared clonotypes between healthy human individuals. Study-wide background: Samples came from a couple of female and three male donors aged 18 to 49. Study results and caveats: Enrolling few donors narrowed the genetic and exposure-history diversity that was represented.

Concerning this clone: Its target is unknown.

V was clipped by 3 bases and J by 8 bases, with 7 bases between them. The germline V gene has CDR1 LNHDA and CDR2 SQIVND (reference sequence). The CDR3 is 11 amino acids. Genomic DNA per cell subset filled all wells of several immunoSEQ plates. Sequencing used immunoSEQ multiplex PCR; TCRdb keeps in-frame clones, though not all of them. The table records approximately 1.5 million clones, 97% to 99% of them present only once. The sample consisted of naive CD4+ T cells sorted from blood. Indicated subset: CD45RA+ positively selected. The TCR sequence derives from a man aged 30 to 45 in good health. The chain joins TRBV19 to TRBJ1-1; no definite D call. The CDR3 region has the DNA TGTGCCAGTAGTATGGAAGACGAAGCTTTCTTT. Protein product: CASSMEDEAFF.